A selection of T cell receptor beta chains follows, all from one sample in a study of blood T cells in healthy people across ages. TCRdb passed the 5' RACE reads through MiXCR, listing each CDR3 protein once. The sample has roughly 1.5 million distinct CDR3 sequences, approximately 43% seen once; the top ten hold less than 5%. Material for sequencing was blood. The receptors come from a woman in her late teens or twenties in good health. CDR3s include the opening cysteine and the closing phenylalanine or tryptophan. D genes are given only for firm matches. Not every row has a clone size; where given, it reads once, few, many or a size class.

few	TRBV4-2	TRBJ2-7	-	TGTGCCAGCAGCCTCTATCATGAGGGCTACGAGCAGTACTTC	CASSLYHEGYEQYF
-	TRBV7-9	TRBJ1-5	-	TGTGCCAGCAGCTTAGTCGGACCTGGACAGCCCCAGCATTTT	CASSLVGPGQPQHF
once	TRBV19	TRBJ1-1	-	TGTGCCAGCCAGGGATTCATGCCTGAAGCTTTCTTT	CASQGFMPEAFF
-	TRBV7-9	TRBJ2-3	TRBD1	TGTGCCAGCAGCTTTGTGGGACAGGGGTACACAGATACGCAGTATTTT	CASSFVGQGYTDTQYF
-	TRBV7-8	TRBJ2-7	TRBD2	TGTGCCAGCAGGCGATTATCGGGAGGATACGAGCAGTACTTC	CASRRLSGGYEQYF
-	TRBV15	TRBJ2-3	TRBD2	TGTGCCACCAGCAGAGATCTTGGGGCCAGCGGGGGGCTTCTTAGCACAGATACGCAGTATTTT	CATSRDLGASGGLLSTDTQYF
-	TRBV20-1	TRBJ1-6	TRBD1	TGCAGTGCTCACGACAGGGGCCAGTCACCCCTCCACTTT	CSAHDRGQSPLHF
few	TRBV20-1	TRBJ2-5	-	TGCAGTGCTAGAGATAGGCGGTGGGAGACCCAGTACTTC	CSARDRRWETQYF
few	TRBV27	TRBJ2-1	-	TGTGCCAGCAGTTTATCGACGGTAGCCCCCTACAATGAGCAGTTCTTC	CASSLSTVAPYNEQFF
-	TRBV14	TRBJ1-3	-	TGTGCCAGCAGCCAAGTGTTGGGGTCCGGAAACACCATATATTTT	CASSQVLGSGNTIYF
many	TRBV7-2	TRBJ1-1	-	TGTGCCAGCAGCGCCCAAGCACTGAACACTGAAGCTTTCTTT	CASSAQALNTEAFF
-	TRBV20-1	TRBJ1-2	-	TGCAGTGCCAGACGAGCAGAAGAGTATGGCTACACCTTC	CSARRAEEYGYTF
-	TRBV12-3/TRBV12-4	TRBJ2-7	-	TGTGCCAGCAGTGTACCAGCCCCCAATGAGCAGTACTTC	CASSVPAPNEQYF
few	TRBV20-1	TRBJ2-1	-	TGCAGTGCTAGAGATCTTACTAGGCATGAGGAGCAGTTCTTC	CSARDLTRHEEQFF
-	TRBV6-1	TRBJ2-3	-	TGTGCCAGCAGTGGAAGAGGGGCCAGCACAGATACGCAGTATTTT	CASSGRGASTDTQYF
-	TRBV7-2	TRBJ2-1	TRBD2	TGTGCCAGCAGCAGAACCGTGGGGACTAGCGGAAGTAGCTCCTACAATGAGCAGTTCTTC	CASSRTVGTSGSSSYNEQFF
-	TRBV29-1	TRBJ2-3	TRBD1	TGCAGCGTTAAAAAAGGACAGGGGGGGGATACGCAGTATTTT	CSVKKGQGGDTQYF
once	TRBV15	TRBJ2-3	TRBD2	TGTGCCACCAGCGCCCTAGCGGGAGGGCCGGATACGCAGTATTTT	CATSALAGGPDTQYF
-	TRBV5-1	TRBJ2-1	-	TGCGCCAGCAGCTTGTTGATGGAAAATGAGCAGTTCTTC	CASSLLMENEQFF
few	TRBV6-6	TRBJ2-7	-	TGTGCCAGCAGTTTTGATCCGAGTGTTGGGCAGTACTTC	CASSFDPSVGQYF
-	TRBV10-2	TRBJ2-6	TRBD2	TGCGCCAGCAGCTTGACTAGCGCTGGGGCCAACGTCCTGACTTTC	CASSLTSAGANVLTF
-	TRBV12-3/TRBV12-4	TRBJ2-5	-	TGTGCCAGCACCCGCCAAACGGGAGAGACCCAGTACTTC	CASTRQTGETQYF
-	TRBV7-9	TRBJ1-1	TRBD1	TGTGCCAGCAGCTTAGAGGGACAGACCATGAACACTGAAGCTTTCTTT	CASSLEGQTMNTEAFF
few	TRBV20-1	TRBJ2-1	TRBD2	TGCAGACCTTCCGGGACTAGCGGGAGAAATGAGCAGTTCTTC	CRPSGTSGRNEQFF
-	TRBV6-2/TRBV6-3	TRBJ1-2	TRBD1	TGTGCCAGCAGTCCAGTGGGGGACAGGCCAAACTATGGCTACACCTTC	CASSPVGDRPNYGYTF
few	TRBV20-1	TRBJ2-7	TRBD1	TGCAGTGCTTGGGGACAGCCTTACGAGCAGTACTTC	CSAWGQPYEQYF
-	TRBV4-1	TRBJ1-4	-	TGCGCCAGCAGCCAAGTTCTCGGAGAAAATGAAAAACTGTTTTTT	CASSQVLGENEKLFF
once	TRBV4-1	TRBJ2-1	-	TGCGCCAGCAGCCAAGATCCAGGACCTCAGTTCTTC	CASSQDPGPQFF
-	TRBV20-1	TRBJ2-7	-	TGCAGTGCCTCAAGGGTGTTTAGCTCCTACAATGAGCAGTACTTC	CSASRVFSSYNEQYF
-	TRBV27	TRBJ2-2	-	TGTGCCAGCAGTTTAGGCCAGGGGATCACCGGGGAGCTGTTTTTT	CASSLGQGITGELFF
-	TRBV6-2/TRBV6-3	TRBJ1-1	-	TGTGCCGGCCACAGGGAATGGAACACTGAAGCTTTCTTT	CAGHREWNTEAFF
-	TRBV24-1	TRBJ2-5	-	TGTGCCACCAGTGATGGACTACTAGAGACCCAGTACTTC	CATSDGLLETQYF
-	TRBV7-9	TRBJ2-6	-	TGTGCCAGCAGCTTATCCGGGGGGCTTGGGGCCAACGTCCTGACTTTC	CASSLSGGLGANVLTF
-	TRBV12-3/TRBV12-4	TRBJ1-3	TRBD1	TGTGCCAGCAGTAGGACAGGGCCCGAAAACACCATATATTTT	CASSRTGPENTIYF
many	TRBV9	TRBJ2-1	-	TGTGCCAGCAGCCCTAACAGGGATGAGCAGTTCTTC	CASSPNRDEQFF
-	TRBV7-2	TRBJ1-2	-	TGTGCCAGCAGCTTCCAAGCAGGAGCTGCCCTAAACTGTGGCTACACCTTC	CASSFQAGAALNCGYTF
-	TRBV7-2	TRBJ2-7	-	TGTGCCAGCAGCTTAGGGGCAGGGGCCAGTCTCCGGTCCTACGAGCAGTACTTC	CASSLGAGASLRSYEQYF